Sequencing of this T cell receptor (beta chain) was carried out in a study of blood T cells in healthy people across ages. Whenever a sample was processed, at least 7 million PBMCs were isolated. CDR3 length equals 17 residues. The V gene end was trimmed by 3 bases and the J gene end by 7 bases; junction bases not matched to a gene: 10. Germline V gives CDR1 SGHVS, CDR2 FNYEAQ. Alongside a J-beta primer mix, a sample-barcoded 5' primer served in a second PCR lasting roughly 6 to 11 cycles. TCRdb re-derived calls from the 5' RACE reads in MiXCR, one entry per CDR3 protein. The sample contains 1.6 million or so distinct CDR3 sequences, 34% of which appear only once.

Sequencing used blood. The TCR sequence derives from a woman in her 30s in good health. This rearrangement joins TRBV7-6 to TRBJ2-1, with 12 bases lining up with TRBD2. CDR3 residues: CASSLEASGRAGNEQFF. DNA for the CDR3: TGTGCCAGCAGCTTGGAGGCTAGCGGGAGGGCAGGAAATGAGCAGTTCTTC.